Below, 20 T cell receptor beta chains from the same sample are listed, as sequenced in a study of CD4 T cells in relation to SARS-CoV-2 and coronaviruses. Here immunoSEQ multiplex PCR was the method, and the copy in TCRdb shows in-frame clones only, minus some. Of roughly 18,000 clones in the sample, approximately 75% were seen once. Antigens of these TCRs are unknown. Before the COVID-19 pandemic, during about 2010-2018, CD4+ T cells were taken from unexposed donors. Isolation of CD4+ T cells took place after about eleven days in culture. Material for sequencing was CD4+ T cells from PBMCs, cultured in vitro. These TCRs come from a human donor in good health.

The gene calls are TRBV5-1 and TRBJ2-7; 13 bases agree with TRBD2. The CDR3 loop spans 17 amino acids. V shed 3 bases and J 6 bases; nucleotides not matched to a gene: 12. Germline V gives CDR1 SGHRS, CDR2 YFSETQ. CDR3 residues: CASSSGATSGRAREQYF. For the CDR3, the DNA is TGCGCCAGCAGCTCAGGTGCCACTAGCGGGAGGGCTCGCGAGCAGTACTTC. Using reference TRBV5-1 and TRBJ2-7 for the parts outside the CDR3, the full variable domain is KAGVTQTPRYLIKTRGQQVTLSCSPISGHRSVSWYQQTPGQGLQFLFEYFSETQRNKGNFPGRFSGRQFSNSRSEMNVSTLELGDSALYLCASSSGATSGRAREQYFGPGTRLTVT.

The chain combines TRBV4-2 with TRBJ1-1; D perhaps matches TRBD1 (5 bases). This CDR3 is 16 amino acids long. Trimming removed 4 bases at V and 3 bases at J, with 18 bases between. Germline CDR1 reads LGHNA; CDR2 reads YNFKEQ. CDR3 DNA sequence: TGTGCCAGCAGCCCTTCAGGGCGGGGCAGGGACACTGAAGCTTTCTTT. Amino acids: CASSPSGRGRDTEAFF.

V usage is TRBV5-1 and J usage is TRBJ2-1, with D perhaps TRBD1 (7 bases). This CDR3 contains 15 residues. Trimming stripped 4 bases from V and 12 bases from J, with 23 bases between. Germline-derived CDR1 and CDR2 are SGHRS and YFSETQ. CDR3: CASSAGQTSTVGQFF. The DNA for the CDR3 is TGCGCCAGCAGCGCGGGACAGACTTCTACTGTCGGGCAGTTCTTC.

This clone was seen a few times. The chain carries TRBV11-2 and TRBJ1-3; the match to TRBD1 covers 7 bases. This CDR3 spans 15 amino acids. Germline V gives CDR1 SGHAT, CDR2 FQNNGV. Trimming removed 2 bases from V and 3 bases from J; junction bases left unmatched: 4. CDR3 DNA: TGTGCCAGCAGCTTATACAGGGGTATTGGAAACACCATATATTTT. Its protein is CASSLYRGIGNTIYF.

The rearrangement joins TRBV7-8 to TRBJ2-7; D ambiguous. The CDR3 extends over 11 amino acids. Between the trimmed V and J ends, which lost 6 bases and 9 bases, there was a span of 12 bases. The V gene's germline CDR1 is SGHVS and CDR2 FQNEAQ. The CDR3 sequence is CASRNYAGQYF. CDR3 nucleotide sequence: TGTGCCAGCAGGAACTACGCCGGGCAGTACTTC.

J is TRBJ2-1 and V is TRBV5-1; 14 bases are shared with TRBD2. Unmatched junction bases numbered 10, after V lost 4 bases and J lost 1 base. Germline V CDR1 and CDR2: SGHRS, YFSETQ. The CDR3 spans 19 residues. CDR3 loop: CASSPFTGLAGVSYNEQFF. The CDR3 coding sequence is TGCGCCAGCAGCCCCTTTACGGGACTAGCGGGAGTTTCCTACAATGAGCAGTTCTTC.

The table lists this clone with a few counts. The CDR3 DNA sequence: TGTGCCAGCAGCTTCTCGACAGGCACCGGGGAGCTGTTTTTT. It translates to CASSFSTGTGELFF. V usage is TRBV7-3 and J usage is TRBJ2-2; tentative D call: TRBD1 (6 bases). V lost 3 bases and J 4 bases, leaving 9 bases between the germline ends. CDR3 length: 14 amino acids. CDR1 is SGHTA, CDR2 FQGTGA, per germline.

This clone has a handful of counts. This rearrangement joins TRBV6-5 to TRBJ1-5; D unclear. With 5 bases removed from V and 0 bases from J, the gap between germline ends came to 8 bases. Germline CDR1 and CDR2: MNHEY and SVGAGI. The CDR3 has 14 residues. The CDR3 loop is CASSPQDSNQPQHF. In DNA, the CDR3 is TGTGCCAGCAGTCCTCAGGATAGCAATCAGCCCCAGCATTTT.

In DNA form, the CDR3 reads TGTGCCAGCAGCTTGGTCTCAGGGAGCGGATCACCCCTCCACTTT. This codes for CASSLVSGSGSPLHF. V gene TRBV5-6 combines with J gene TRBJ1-6; the D gene is possibly TRBD1 (5 bases). This CDR3 contains 15 residues. Germline V gene sequence: CDR1 SGHDT, CDR2 YYEEEE. V lost 0 bases and J lost 10, with 14 bases in between. The whole variable domain, filled in from reference TRBV5-6 and TRBJ1-6, reads DAGVTQSPTHLIKTRGQQVTLRCSPKSGHDTVSWYQQALGQGPQFIFQYYEEEERQRGNFPDRFSGHQFPNYSSELNVNALLLGDSALYLCASSLVSGSGSPLHFGNGTRLTVT.

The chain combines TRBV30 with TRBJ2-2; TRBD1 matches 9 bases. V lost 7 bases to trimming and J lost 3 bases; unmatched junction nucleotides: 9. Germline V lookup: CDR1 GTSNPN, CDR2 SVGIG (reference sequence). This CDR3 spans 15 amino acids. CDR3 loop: CALIDRGLYTGELFF. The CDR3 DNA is TGTGCCTTGATAGACAGGGGGTTGTACACCGGGGAGCTGTTTTTT.

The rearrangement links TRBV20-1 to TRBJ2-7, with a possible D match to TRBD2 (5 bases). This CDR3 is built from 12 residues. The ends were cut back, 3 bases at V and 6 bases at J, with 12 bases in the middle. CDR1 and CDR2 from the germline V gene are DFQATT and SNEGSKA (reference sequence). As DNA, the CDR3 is TGCAGTGCTAGTTGGAGGCTCGGCGAGCAGTACTTC. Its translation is CSASWRLGEQYF.

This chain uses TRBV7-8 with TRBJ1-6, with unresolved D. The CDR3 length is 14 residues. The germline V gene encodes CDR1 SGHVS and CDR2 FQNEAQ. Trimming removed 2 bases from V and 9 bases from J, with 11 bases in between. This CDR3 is CASSLNAGSSPLHF. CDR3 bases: TGTGCCAGCAGCTTAAATGCAGGCTCTTCACCCCTCCACTTT.

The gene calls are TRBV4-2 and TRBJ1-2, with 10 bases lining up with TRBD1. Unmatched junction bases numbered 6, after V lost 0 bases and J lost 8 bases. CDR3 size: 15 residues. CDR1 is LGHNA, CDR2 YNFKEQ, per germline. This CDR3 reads CASSQDTTGGRGYTF. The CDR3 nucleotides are TGTGCCAGCAGCCAAGATACGACAGGGGGCCGGGGCTACACCTTC.

CDR3: CASSPHLRNTGELFF. DNA of the CDR3: TGTGCCAGCAGCCCTCACCTGAGGAACACCGGGGAGCTGTTTTTT. The chain uses TRBV7-8 and TRBJ2-2; D gene uncertain. V was clipped by 5 bases and J by 1 base, with 11 bases between them. Germline V gene data show CDR1 as SGHVS and CDR2 as FQNEAQ. CDR3 length equals 15 residues.

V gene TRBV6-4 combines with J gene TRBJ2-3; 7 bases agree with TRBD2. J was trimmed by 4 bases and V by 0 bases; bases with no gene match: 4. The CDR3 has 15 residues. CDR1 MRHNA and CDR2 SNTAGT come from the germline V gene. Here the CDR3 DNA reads TGTGCCAGCAGTGACTCGGCGGGAGCGCCAGATACGCAGTATTTT. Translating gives CASSDSAGAPDTQYF.

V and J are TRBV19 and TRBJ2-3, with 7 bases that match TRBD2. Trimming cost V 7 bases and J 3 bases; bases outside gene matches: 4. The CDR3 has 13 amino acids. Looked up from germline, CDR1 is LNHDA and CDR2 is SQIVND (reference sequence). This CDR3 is CASNREATDTQYF. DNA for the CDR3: TGTGCCAGTAACCGGGAGGCTACAGATACGCAGTATTTT.

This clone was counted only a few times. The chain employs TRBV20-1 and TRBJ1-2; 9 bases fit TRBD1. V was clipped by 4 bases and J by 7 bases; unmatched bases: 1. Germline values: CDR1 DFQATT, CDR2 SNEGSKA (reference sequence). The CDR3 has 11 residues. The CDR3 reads CSATTGGGYTF. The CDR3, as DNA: TGCAGTGCTACGACAGGGGGTGGCTACACCTTC.

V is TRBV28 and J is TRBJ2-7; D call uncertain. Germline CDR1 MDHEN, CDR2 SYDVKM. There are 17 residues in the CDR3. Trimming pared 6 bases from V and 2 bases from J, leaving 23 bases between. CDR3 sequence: CASSLMSRSTVTYEQYF. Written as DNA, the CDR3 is TGTGCCAGCAGCCTTATGTCCCGGAGTACAGTTACCTACGAGCAGTACTTC.

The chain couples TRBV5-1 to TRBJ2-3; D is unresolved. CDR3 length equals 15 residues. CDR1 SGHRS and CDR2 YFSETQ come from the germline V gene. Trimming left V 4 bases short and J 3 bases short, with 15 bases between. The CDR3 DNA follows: TGCGCCAGCAGCAACCGGGCAAGCGCAACAGATACGCAGTATTTT. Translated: CASSNRASATDTQYF.

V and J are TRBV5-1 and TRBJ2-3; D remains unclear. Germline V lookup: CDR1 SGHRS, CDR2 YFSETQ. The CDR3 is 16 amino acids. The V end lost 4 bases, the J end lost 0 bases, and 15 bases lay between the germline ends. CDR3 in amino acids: CASSDPTRTSTDTQYF. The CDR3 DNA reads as TGCGCCAGCAGCGACCCGACGCGAACCAGCACAGATACGCAGTATTTT.